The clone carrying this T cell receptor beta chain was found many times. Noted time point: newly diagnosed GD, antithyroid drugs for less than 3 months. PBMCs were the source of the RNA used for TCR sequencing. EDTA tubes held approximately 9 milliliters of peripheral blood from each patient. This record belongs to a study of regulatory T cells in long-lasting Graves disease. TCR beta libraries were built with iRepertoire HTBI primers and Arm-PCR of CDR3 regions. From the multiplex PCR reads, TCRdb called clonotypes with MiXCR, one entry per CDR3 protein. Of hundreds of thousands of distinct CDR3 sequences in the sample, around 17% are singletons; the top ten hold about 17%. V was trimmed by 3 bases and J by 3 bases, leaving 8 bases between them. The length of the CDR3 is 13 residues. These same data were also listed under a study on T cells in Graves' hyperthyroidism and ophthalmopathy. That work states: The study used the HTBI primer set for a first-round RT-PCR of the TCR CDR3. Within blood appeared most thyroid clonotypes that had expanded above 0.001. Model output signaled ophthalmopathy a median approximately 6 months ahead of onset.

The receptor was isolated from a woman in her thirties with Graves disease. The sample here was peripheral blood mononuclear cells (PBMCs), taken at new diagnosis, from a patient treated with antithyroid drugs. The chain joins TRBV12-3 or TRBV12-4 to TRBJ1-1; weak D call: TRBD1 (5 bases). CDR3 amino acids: CASSFRDHTEAFF. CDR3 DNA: TGTGCCAGCAGTTTTAGGGACCACACTGAAGCTTTCTTT.